This TCR beta chain stems from a study of OX40 agonist ivuxolimab in advanced cancers. Overall study context: Patients were 82.7% male with ages about 23 to 79, mean around 58.

Libraries were prepared by immunoSEQ multiplex PCR; TCRdb keeps only in-frame clonotypes and omits some of them. Of roughly 67,000 clones listed, roughly 80% are singletons. Exclusion applied to patients with autoimmune disease history or systemic immunosuppression. V dropped 4 bases and J dropped 8 bases, with 17 bases sitting between them. The CDR3 has 15 residues. The germline V gene has CDR1 MDHEN and CDR2 SYDVKM. The rearrangement links TRBV28 to TRBJ2-2, with D tentatively TRBD1 or TRBD2 (6 bases each). Here the sequenced sample was CD4+ or CD8+ T cells sorted from blood, taken in a trial of the OX40 agonist ivuxolimab. The clonotype comes from an adult with an advanced solid tumor such as melanoma, head and neck, liver or kidney cancer. CDR3 protein: CASSSGGGNRGELFF. In nucleotides, the CDR3 is TGTGCCAGCAGTTCAGGAGGGGGGAATAGAGGGGAGCTGTTTTTT.